This T cell receptor beta chain was found in a study of T-cell reconstitution after alpha-beta-depleted transplantation in children. V dropped 4 bases and J dropped 1; count of bases not matched to a gene: 4. Germline CDR1 is LGHDT and CDR2 is YNNKEL (reference sequence). The CDR3 extends over 15 amino acids. This clonotype was recorded only once. Preparing the TCRbeta library involved the use of unique molecular identifiers. TCRdb re-analysed the PCR reads in MiXCR, keeping a single row per CDR3 protein. Here the sample spans some 240,000 distinct CDR3 sequences, more than 7.5% being singletons. This clonotype originated in a human donor who donated a stem cell graft to a child with SCID. This sample comprised PBMCs from the stem cell graft donor, obtained from the stem cell graft. This chain uses TRBV3-1 with TRBJ1-5, with 7 bases matching TRBD1. The CDR3 region is CASSPWTGSNQPQHF. The DNA of the CDR3 is TGTGCCAGCAGCCCCTGGACAGGAAGCAATCAGCCCCAGCATTTT. Full variable domain (outside the CDR3, taken from reference TRBV3-1 and TRBJ1-5): DTAVSQTPKYLVTQMGNDKSIKCEQNLGHDTMYWYKQDSKKFLKIMFSYNNKELIINETVPNRFSPKSPDKAHLNLHINSLELGDSAVYFCASSPWTGSNQPQHFGDGTRLSIL.